Following are 20 T cell receptor beta chains from one sample sequenced in a study of blood T cell repertoires in COVID-19. Assay: immunoSEQ multiplex PCR; the TCRdb copy retains only in-frame clones and omits some. The sample holds around 250,000 clones, about 84% seen once. Sequenced sample: peripheral blood. These receptors originate from a woman older than 75 with COVID-19, enrolled during active disease.

The CDR3 is CASSLEARQRPGELFF. The CDR3 nucleotides read TGTGCCAGCAGTTTAGAAGCGAGACAGAGACCCGGGGAGCTGTTTTTT. The rearrangement uses TRBV27 and TRBJ2-2; D is perhaps TRBD1 (5 bases). The CDR3 is made up of 16 amino acids. In germline, CDR1 is MNHEY, CDR2 SMNVEV (reference sequence). The V gene lost 2 bases and the J gene lost 6 bases, with 16 bases spanning the gap.

The rearrangement links TRBV21-1 to TRBJ2-2; whether TRBD1, the table's D call, matches the DNA was not checked. TRBV21-1 is labeled a pseudogene. The CDR3 totals 20 residues. The CDR3 nucleotides are TGTGCCAGCAGCGATTTACCGGGACAGGGGAAAGGGGTAAACACCGGGGAGCTGTTTTTT. Protein: CASSDLPGQGKGVNTGELFF.

The chain couples TRBV3-1 (or the pseudogene TRBV3-2) to TRBJ1-2; D is uncertain. The germline V and J ends were trimmed by 0 bases and 3 bases, with 8 bases remaining between them. This CDR3 has 14 residues. Germline CDR1 is LGHDT and CDR2 is YNNKEL (reference sequence). CDR3 nucleotide sequence: TGTGCCAGCAGCCAAGAGCGCCCCGACTATGGCTACACCTTC. The encoded protein is CASSQERPDYGYTF.

The V gene is TRBV7-2, the J gene TRBJ1-3; 9 bases agree with TRBD1. J gave up 3 bases and V 5 bases, and 8 bases lay outside the gene matches. The CDR3 extends over 16 amino acids. Germline values: CDR1 SGHTA, CDR2 FQGNSA. CDR3 sequence: CASSPGQGRLGNTIYF. CDR3 bases: TGTGCCAGCAGCCCGGGACAGGGCCGGCTTGGAAACACCATATATTTT.

This chain links TRBV9 with TRBJ2-3; possibly TRBD1 for D (6 bases). Germline CDR1 is SGDLS and CDR2 is YYNGEE. The CDR3 totals 15 residues. V was trimmed by 3 bases and J by 2 bases, leaving 13 bases between them. CDR3 region: CASSARSGVTDTQYF. DNA of the CDR3: TGTGCCAGCAGCGCCAGGTCAGGGGTCACAGATACGCAGTATTTT.

The chain combines TRBV18 with TRBJ2-2, with 7 bases aligning to TRBD1. Germline CDR1 reads KGHSH; CDR2 reads LQKENI. V gave up 0 bases and J gave up 1 base; unmatched junction bases: 2. The CDR3 is made up of 16 amino acids. CDR3 bases: TGTGCCAGCTCACCACCGTCAGGGGGGAACACCGGGGAGCTGTTTTTT. Translated: CASSPPSGGNTGELFF.

This sequence joins TRBV9 and TRBJ2-5; TRBD2 might be the D (6 bases). This CDR3 spans 14 amino acids. CDR1 is SGDLS, CDR2 YYNGEE, per germline. V gave up 4 bases and J gave up 7 bases, with 17 bases separating them. This CDR3 reads CASSPLGGTGTQYF. Here the CDR3 DNA reads TGTGCCAGCAGCCCTCTGGGGGGAACAGGGACCCAGTACTTC.

The rearrangement joins TRBV11-3 to TRBJ2-3; 9 bases are a match to TRBD1. J gave up 1 base and V 4 bases, and 6 bases lay outside the gene matches. CDR3 length: 16 amino acids. Germline lookup yields CDR1 SGHNT and CDR2 YENEEA. The chain's CDR3 is CASSSNRGLRTDTQYF. CDR3 bases: TGTGCCAGCAGCTCAAACAGGGGGCTCCGCACAGATACGCAGTATTTT.

V is TRBV20-1 and J is TRBJ2-3; D is possibly TRBD1 (5 bases). In germline, CDR1 is DFQATT, CDR2 SNEGSKA (reference sequence). CDR3 length equals 14 residues. V shed 3 bases and J shed 0 bases, with 10 bases lying between them. The CDR3 loop reads CSASRGASTDTQYF. As DNA, the CDR3 is TGCAGTGCTAGTAGGGGCGCTAGCACAGATACGCAGTATTTT.

A word on this clone: The sample holds other DNA sequences that translate to the same CDR3. The chain is built from TRBV6-5 and TRBJ2-1; tentative D call: TRBD2 (7 bases). In germline, CDR1 is MNHEY, CDR2 SVGAGI. Trimming took 0 bases from V and 2 from J, leaving 11 bases between them. The CDR3 runs 16 residues. CDR3 residues: CASSYSKGGAYNEQFF. In DNA form, the CDR3 reads TGTGCCAGCAGTTACTCGAAGGGGGGGGCCTACAATGAGCAGTTCTTC.

This clone occurred a few times. The chain combines TRBV5-1 with TRBJ2-7; the match to TRBD1 covers 9 bases. V shed 5 bases, J shed 5 bases, and the junction held 8 bases outside the gene matches. Germline values: CDR1 SGHRS, CDR2 YFSETQ. This CDR3 region has 14 residues. The CDR3 region has the DNA TGCGCCAGCAGGCTACTGGGACAGGGCCACGAGCAGTACTTC. This codes for CASRLLGQGHEQYF. The full variable domain, its missing parts supplied by reference TRBV5-1 and TRBJ2-7, is KAGVTQTPRYLIKTRGQQVTLSCSPISGHRSVSWYQQTPGQGLQFLFEYFSETQRNKGNFPGRFSGRQFSNSRSEMNVSTLELGDSALYLCASRLLGQGHEQYFGPGTRLTVT.

This clone was seen a few times. The chain recombines TRBV30 with TRBJ1-2; D gene ambiguous. Trimming pared 2 bases from V and 8 bases from J, leaving 18 bases between. The length of the CDR3 is 14 residues. CDR1 and CDR2 (germline): GTSNPN, SVGIG (reference sequence). The DNA for the CDR3 is TGTGCCTGGAGTCCCGGGCGGGTGCCTGGCGGCTACACCTTC. Protein: CAWSPGRVPGGYTF. Together with reference TRBV30 and TRBJ1-2, the CDR3 gives the full variable domain: SQTIHQWPATLVQPVGSPLSLECTVEGTSNPNLYWYRQAAGRGLQLLFYSVGIGQISSEVPQNLSASRPQDRQFILSSKKLLLSDSGFYLCAWSPGRVPGGYTFGSGTRLTVV.

This chain connects TRBV19 to TRBJ2-1; 7 bases fit TRBD2. The J segment lost 9 bases and the V segment lost 2 bases, leaving 4 bases of the junction unmatched. Per germline, CDR1 LNHDA and CDR2 SQIVND (reference sequence). This CDR3 spans 13 amino acids. In nucleotides, the CDR3 is TGTGCCAGTAGTATATTCAGGGAGGGTGAGCAGTTCTTC. Amino acid sequence: CASSIFREGEQFF.

The chain is built from TRBV7-9 and TRBJ2-2, with a weak D call TRBD2 (5 bases). CDR1 is SEHNR, CDR2 FQNEAQ, per germline (reference sequence). This CDR3 comprises 15 residues. V gave up 6 bases and J gave up 0 bases, with 11 bases separating them. The CDR3 reads CASSYRDTNTGELFF. The CDR3 DNA reads TGTGCCAGCAGTTACCGGGATACGAACACCGGGGAGCTGTTTTTT.

This rearrangement joins TRBV25-1 to TRBJ1-1, with TRBD1 matching 8 bases. The CDR3 length is 15 residues. Per germline, CDR1 MGHDK and CDR2 SYGVNS. After removal of 4 bases from V and 3 bases from J, the junction contained 7 bases not matched to a gene. CDR3 protein: CASSAYRGSDTEAFF. CDR3 bases: TGTGCCAGCAGTGCCTACAGGGGGAGCGACACTGAAGCTTTCTTT.

The J gene is TRBJ1-1, the V gene TRBV30, with 9 bases that match TRBD1. Germline CDR1 GTSNPN, CDR2 SVGIG (reference sequence). Trimming removed 7 bases from V and 6 bases from J; junction bases left unmatched: 9. The CDR3 has 13 amino acids. CDR3 sequence (DNA): TGTGCCTCGGCGGGACAGGGAAACGCTGAAGCTTTCTTT. Amino acids: CASAGQGNAEAFF.

The chain joins TRBV4-2 to TRBJ1-2; D might be TRBD1 (6 bases). The CDR3 length is 13 residues. V was shortened by 4 bases and J by 8 bases, with 14 bases between the two germline ends. From germline, CDR1 is LGHNA and CDR2 YNFKEQ. The DNA for the CDR3 is TGTGCCAGCAGCCTGTCACAGGGAACGGGCTACACCTTC. Its protein product is CASSLSQGTGYTF.

This clone was picked up one time. Compared with germline, one end of the junction differs, possibly owing to a read error. This chain uses TRBV27 with TRBJ2-6, with 8 bases fitting TRBD1. This CDR3 contains 18 residues. Per the germline V gene, CDR1 is MNHEY and CDR2 is SMNVEV (reference sequence). CDR3 protein: CASTLKAGGRSGANVLTF. CDR3 coding DNA: TGTGCCAGCACTTTAAAAGCAGGGGGCAGGTCTGGGGCCAACGTCCTGACTTTC.

This chain uses TRBV19 with TRBJ2-3; 9 bases line up with TRBD2. Germline V gene sequence: CDR1 LNHDA, CDR2 SQIVND (reference sequence). V was pared by 6 bases and J by 1 base, with 8 bases of the junction left unmatched. The CDR3 runs to 16 residues. The CDR3 is CASSPRLAEGTDTQYF. The CDR3 DNA reads TGTGCCAGTAGCCCAAGACTAGCGGAGGGCACAGATACGCAGTATTTT.

This chain joins TRBV15 and TRBJ2-5, with no clear D. V was pared by 0 bases and J by 2 bases, with 10 bases between. Looked up from germline, CDR1 is LNHNV and CDR2 is YYDKDF (reference sequence). The CDR3 sequence is 15 residues long. CDR3 DNA: TGTGCCACCAGCAGAGATTCGCCACAACAAGAGACCCAGTACTTC. It yields the protein CATSRDSPQQETQYF.